A single sample gave rise to the 32 T cell receptor beta chains below, sequenced in a study of blood T cell repertoires in COVID-19. Profiling relied on immunoSEQ multiplex PCR, and the TCRdb table lists in-frame clones only, not all of them. Of roughly 64,000 clones in the sample, just over 85% were seen once. The sample was peripheral blood. These receptors were collected from a man between 50 and 59 years old with active COVID-19.

V and J are TRBV5-1 and TRBJ1-1; tentative D call: TRBD1 (5 bases). V shed 2 bases and J shed 5 bases, with 10 bases lying between them. Germline V gives CDR1 SGHRS, CDR2 YFSETQ. The CDR3 runs to 13 residues. For the CDR3, the DNA is TGCGCCAGCAGCTTACCAGGGAGGACTGAAGCTTTCTTT. Protein: CASSLPGRTEAFF.

The V and J genes are TRBV13 and TRBJ1-2; 8 nucleotides agree with TRBD1. Looked up from germline, CDR1 is PRHDT and CDR2 is FYEKMQ (reference sequence). V shed 4 bases and J 4 bases; nucleotides not matched to a gene: 11. The CDR3 extends over 16 amino acids. CDR3: CASSSPSGQGTYGYTF. In nucleotides, the CDR3 is TGTGCCAGCAGCTCCCCGTCCGGACAGGGAACCTATGGCTACACCTTC.

V usage is TRBV27 and J usage is TRBJ2-1, with TRBD1 identical over 9 bases. The CDR3 loop spans 15 amino acids. Germline values: CDR1 MNHEY, CDR2 SMNVEV (reference sequence). V dropped 4 bases and J dropped 5; count of bases not matched to a gene: 6. The CDR3 nucleotides read TGTGCCAGCAGTTCCGGGACAGGGACCGACAATGAGCAGTTCTTC. It codes for CASSSGTGTDNEQFF.

This chain uses TRBV28 with TRBJ1-4; D uncertain. With 10 bases removed from V and 5 bases from J, the gap between germline ends came to 11 bases. The length of the CDR3 is 12 residues. CDR1 is MDHEN and CDR2 is SYDVKM in the germline V gene. In DNA, the CDR3 is TGTGCCATCTCCGAGGTCAATGAAAAACTGTTTTTT. Protein sequence: CAISEVNEKLFF.

The chain combines TRBV18 with TRBJ2-2; 12 bases are shared with TRBD1. Per the germline V gene, CDR1 is KGHSH and CDR2 is LQKENI. With V trimmed by 3 bases and J by 7 bases, 3 bases remained unmatched. CDR3 size: 15 residues. CDR3 loop: CASSPGQGASGELFF. As DNA, the CDR3 is TGTGCCAGCTCACCGGGACAGGGGGCGAGCGGGGAGCTGTTTTTT.

The chain is built from TRBV5-4 and TRBJ2-7; 10 bases fit TRBD1. Germline values: CDR1 SGHNT, CDR2 YYREEE (reference sequence). The CDR3 spans 16 residues. Trimming took 4 bases from V and 7 from J; bases not matched to a gene: 14. CDR3 DNA: TGTGCCAGCAGCAACCGGGACAGGGGACTTGCGTGGGAGCAGTACTTC. Protein sequence: CASSNRDRGLAWEQYF.

The V gene is TRBV18, the J gene TRBJ2-6; D remains unclear. This CDR3 is built from 15 residues. V lost 4 bases and J 1 base, leaving 8 bases between the germline ends. Germline V gives CDR1 KGHSH, CDR2 LQKENI. This CDR3 is CASSRPRSGANVLTF. DNA of the CDR3: TGTGCCAGCTCACGACCGAGATCTGGGGCCAACGTCCTGACTTTC.

This clone was seen only a few times. This rearrangement joins TRBV11-2 to TRBJ1-5; perhaps TRBD1 as D (5 bases). This CDR3 region has 13 residues. The V end lost 5 bases, the J end lost 7 bases, and 12 bases lay between the germline ends. Germline V lookup: CDR1 SGHAT, CDR2 FQNNGV. In DNA form, the CDR3 reads TGTGCCAGCAGCGCGGGACTGGGGCAGCCCCAGCATTTT. This codes for CASSAGLGQPQHF.

This clone was seen only a few times. The chain uses TRBV6-5 and TRBJ2-7, with 10 nucleotides matching TRBD1. This CDR3 is built from 16 residues. The trim removed 0 bases at V and 5 bases at J, leaving 7 bases unmatched. Germline lookup yields CDR1 MNHEY and CDR2 SVGAGI. The CDR3 region has the DNA TGTGCCAGCAGTTACTCTGCCGGGACAGGGGCGGACGAGCAGTACTTC. The encoded protein is CASSYSAGTGADEQYF.

The J gene is TRBJ2-1, the V gene TRBV2; the match to TRBD2 covers 8 bases. Germline values: CDR1 SNHLY, CDR2 FYNNEI. The junction had 13 bases not matched to a gene; V was cut back by 7 bases and J by 5 bases. The CDR3 runs 16 residues. CDR3 loop: CASMPFSGTRNNEQFF. CDR3 nucleotides: TGTGCCAGCATGCCCTTTTCCGGGACTAGAAACAATGAGCAGTTCTTC.

The chain has TRBV7-3 and TRBJ2-3, with 9 bases identical to TRBD1. Germline-derived CDR1 and CDR2 are SGHTA and FQGTGA. V lost 5 bases and J lost 2; bases outside the gene matches: 14. This CDR3 has 18 amino acids. The chain's CDR3 is CASSRTGTGMGPTDTQYF. In DNA form, the CDR3 reads TGTGCCAGCAGCCGTACCGGGACAGGGATGGGACCCACAGATACGCAGTATTTT.

This chain connects TRBV24-1 to TRBJ2-2; 12 nucleotides line up with TRBD1. V gave up 5 bases and J gave up 3 bases; unmatched junction bases: 9. The CDR3 has 18 residues. Germline CDR1 and CDR2: KGHDR and SFDVKD. The CDR3 spells CATSGPGQGASYTGELFF. In DNA, the CDR3 is TGTGCCACCAGTGGCCCGGGACAGGGGGCTTCTTACACCGGGGAGCTGTTTTTT.

The rearrangement uses TRBV7-3 and TRBJ2-3; 10 bases are shared with TRBD2. This CDR3 has 16 amino acids. The J segment lost 6 bases and the V segment lost 5 bases, leaving 11 bases of the junction unmatched. Germline V CDR1 and CDR2: SGHTA, FQGTGA. DNA of the CDR3: TGTGCCAGCAGCCCTCGGACTAGCGGACGAGCGGATACGCAGTATTTT. Its protein is CASSPRTSGRADTQYF.

The chain combines TRBV27 with TRBJ2-1; weak D call: TRBD1 (5 bases). Trimming stripped 8 bases from V and 16 bases from J, with 27 bases between. The CDR3 sequence is 14 residues long. The germline CDR1 and CDR2 sequences are MNHEY and SMNVEV (reference sequence). The DNA for the CDR3 is TGTGCCAGCCCCCCGTTTGTAGAACCGCAGGACATATTCTTC. Protein sequence: CASPPFVEPQDIFF.

This rearrangement joins TRBV2 to TRBJ2-7; TRBD2 matches at 10 bases. The germline V gene encodes CDR1 SNHLY and CDR2 FYNNEI. After removal of 6 bases from V and 3 bases from J, the junction contained 2 bases not matched to a gene. The CDR3 contains 13 residues. DNA of the CDR3: TGTGCCAGCAGGAGCGGGGGGGACTACGAGCAGTACTTC. Protein: CASRSGGDYEQYF.

This clone appeared a few times. J is TRBJ2-2 and V is TRBV7-2, with TRBD2 matching 8 bases. Losses at the gene ends were 5 bases for V and 5 bases for J; bases not matched to a gene: 7. The germline V gene has CDR1 SGHTA and CDR2 FQGNSA. CDR3 length: 15 residues. The CDR3 DNA sequence: TGTGCCAGCAGCGAAACTAGCGGATCTACCGGGGAGCTGTTTTTT. Its translation is CASSETSGSTGELFF.

This clone was found once. This chain connects TRBV29-1 to TRBJ1-1; TRBD1 might be the D (5 bases). The CDR3 is 14 residues long. Trimming removed 2 bases at V and 4 bases at J, with 14 bases between. Per germline, CDR1 SQVTM and CDR2 ANQGSEA. CDR3 DNA: TGCAGCGTTGAACGGGGGACGCTGCGCACTGAAGCTTTCTTT. Translation gives CSVERGTLRTEAFF.

V is TRBV6-5 and J is TRBJ2-7; 7 bases fit TRBD1. The CDR3 length is 16 residues. V gave up 0 bases and J gave up 2 bases; unmatched junction bases: 7. CDR1 is MNHEY, CDR2 SVGAGI, per germline. CDR3 sequence (DNA): TGTGCCAGCAGTTACTCGTATACAGGGGTAACCTACGAGCAGTACTTC. Its protein is CASSYSYTGVTYEQYF.

The CDR3 reads CASSLVPSGGYGYTF. The CDR3 bases are TGTGCCAGCAGCTTAGTACCCTCCGGTGGCTATGGCTACACCTTC. The chain combines TRBV7-8 with TRBJ1-2, with D uncertain. The CDR3 totals 15 residues. CDR1 and CDR2 from the germline V gene are SGHVS and FQNEAQ. V was shortened by 1 base and J by 4 bases, with 13 bases between the two germline ends.

V usage is TRBV2 and J usage is TRBJ2-1; 14 nucleotides agree with TRBD2. The length of the CDR3 is 16 residues. V trimming: 7 bases; J trimming: 4 bases; junction bases outside the gene matches: 6. Looked up from germline, CDR1 is SNHLY and CDR2 is FYNNEI. The CDR3 spells CASTPGLAGEYNEQFF. The CDR3 DNA sequence: TGTGCCAGCACCCCGGGACTAGCGGGGGAATACAATGAGCAGTTCTTC. Supplemented by reference TRBV2 and TRBJ2-1, the full variable domain reads EPEVTQTPSHQVTQMGQEVILRCVPISNHLYFYWYRQILGQKVEFLVSFYNNEISEKSEIFDDQFSVERPDGSNFTLKIRSTKLEDSAMYFCASTPGLAGEYNEQFFGPGTRLTVL.

The chain has TRBV12-5 and TRBJ2-3, with TRBD2 matching over 8 bases. The CDR3 has 16 amino acids. Germline-derived CDR1 and CDR2 are LGHNT and FRNRAP. J was trimmed by 0 bases and V by 4 bases; bases with no gene match: 6. The DNA for the CDR3 is TGTGCTAGTGGTTCGGTAGCGGGGACTAGCACAGATACGCAGTATTTT. Translated: CASGSVAGTSTDTQYF.

This chain connects TRBV5-1 to TRBJ1-6; 10 bases match TRBD1. Trimming took 3 bases from V and 7 from J; bases not matched to a gene: 7. CDR3 length: 16 residues. Germline V gene sequence: CDR1 SGHRS, CDR2 YFSETQ. The DNA of the CDR3 is TGCGCCAGCAGCTGGGGTTTGGGACAGGGGAATTCACCCCTCCACTTT. It codes for CASSWGLGQGNSPLHF.

V gene TRBV20-1 combines with J gene TRBJ2-3; 11 nucleotides match TRBD2. V shed 3 bases and J 6 bases; nucleotides not matched to a gene: 11. Germline CDR1 and CDR2: DFQATT and SNEGSKA (reference sequence). This CDR3 is built from 16 residues. The CDR3, as DNA: TGCAGTGCTAGTGAAACTAGCGGGGGCCGGGGGGATACGCAGTATTTT. Protein: CSASETSGGRGDTQYF.

The rearrangement joins TRBV3-1 (or the pseudogene TRBV3-2) to TRBJ1-1; TRBD1 is a possible D gene (5 bases). V was trimmed by 4 bases and J by 1 base, leaving 10 bases between them. CDR3 length equals 14 residues. CDR1 and CDR2 from the germline V gene are LGHDT and YNNKEL (reference sequence). The CDR3 DNA sequence: TGTGCCAGCAGCCCCGCGGGGGGGAACACTGAAGCTTTCTTT. This translates into CASSPAGGNTEAFF.

V gene TRBV30 combines with J gene TRBJ2-3; perhaps TRBD1 as D (6 bases). V was clipped by 7 bases and J by 1 base, with 15 bases between them. The CDR3 sequence is 14 residues long. The germline V gene has CDR1 GTSNPN and CDR2 SVGIG (reference sequence). CDR3 in amino acids: CAFEGDGRTDTQYF. CDR3 DNA: TGTGCCTTCGAGGGGGACGGCCGCACAGATACGCAGTATTTT.

The genes are TRBV19 and TRBJ1-5; 9 nucleotides match TRBD1. The CDR3 length is 14 residues. J was trimmed by 4 bases and V by 5 bases; bases with no gene match: 3. CDR1 is LNHDA, CDR2 SQIVND, per germline (reference sequence). The DNA for the CDR3 is TGTGCCAGTAGTCCGGGGACAGGGAATCAGCCCCAGCATTTT. Translation: CASSPGTGNQPQHF.

This clone was counted only a few times. V and J are TRBV12-3 or TRBV12-4 and TRBJ2-3, with 8 bases aligning to TRBD1. CDR3 length: 13 residues. V trimming: 5 bases; J trimming: 5 bases; junction bases outside the gene matches: 3. CDR3 coding DNA: TGTGCCAGCAGTCAGGGGGCGGGAGATACGCAGTATTTT. This gives the protein CASSQGAGDTQYF.

The chain is built from TRBV19 and TRBJ1-1; tentatively, D is TRBD1 (5 bases). V lost 8 bases, J lost 0 bases, and 13 bases lay in between. Germline lookup yields CDR1 LNHDA and CDR2 SQIVND (reference sequence). This CDR3 region has 14 residues. The CDR3 here is CASGSGGLNTEAFF. The CDR3 DNA reads TGTGCCAGTGGTTCGGGGGGACTGAACACTGAAGCTTTCTTT. Supplemented by reference TRBV19 and TRBJ1-1, the full variable domain reads DGGITQSPKYLFRKEGQNVTLSCEQNLNHDAMYWYRQDPGQGLRLIYYSQIVNDFQKGDIAEGYSVSREKKESFPLTVTSAQKNPTAFYLCASGSGGLNTEAFFGQGTRLTVV.

The CDR3 DNA follows: TGTGCCAGCTCACCATCAGGGGTTGGCGCTGGAAACACCATATATTTT. This sequence encodes CASSPSGVGAGNTIYF. This chain connects TRBV18 to TRBJ1-3; D may be TRBD1 (6 bases). Germline V gives CDR1 KGHSH, CDR2 LQKENI. The CDR3 covers 16 residues. V was pared by 2 bases and J by 2 bases, with 13 bases between.

The J gene is TRBJ1-4, the V gene TRBV7-9; possibly TRBD1 for D (6 bases). There are 13 residues in the CDR3. Germline CDR1 and CDR2: SEHNR and FQNEAQ (reference sequence). Trimming shortened V by 5 bases and J by 7 bases, and 11 bases separated the two germline ends. CDR3 residues: CASSDRQAEKLFF. CDR3 nucleotide sequence: TGTGCCAGCAGCGATCGACAGGCTGAAAAACTGTTTTTT.

The chain recombines TRBV7-6 with TRBJ2-3, with D perhaps TRBD1 (5 bases). The CDR3 length is 16 residues. Germline CDR1 SGHVS, CDR2 FNYEAQ. V was pared by 4 bases and J by 3 bases, with 17 bases between. The DNA for the CDR3 is TGTGCCAGCAGCTCCCAGGGCTCGACGGCTACAGATACGCAGTATTTT. Its translation is CASSSQGSTATDTQYF.

This chain links TRBV25-1 with TRBJ2-5; tentative D call: TRBD1 (7 bases). Germline values: CDR1 MGHDK, CDR2 SYGVNS. The CDR3 has 15 amino acids. V was pared by 0 bases and J by 2 bases, with 10 bases between. The CDR3 reads CASSEYAGQQETQYF. The DNA of the CDR3 is TGTGCCAGCAGTGAATATGCGGGACAGCAAGAGACCCAGTACTTC.